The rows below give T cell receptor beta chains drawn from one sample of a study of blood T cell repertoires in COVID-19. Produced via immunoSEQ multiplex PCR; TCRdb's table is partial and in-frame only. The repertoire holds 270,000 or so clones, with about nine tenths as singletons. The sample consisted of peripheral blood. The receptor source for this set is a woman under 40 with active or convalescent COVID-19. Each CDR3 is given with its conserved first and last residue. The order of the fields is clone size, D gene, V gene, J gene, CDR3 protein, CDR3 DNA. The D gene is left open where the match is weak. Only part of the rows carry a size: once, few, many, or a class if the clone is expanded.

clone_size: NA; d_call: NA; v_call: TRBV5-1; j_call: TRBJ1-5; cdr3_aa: CASSLSFICCRYNQPQHF; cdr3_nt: TGCGCCAGCAGCTTGAGTTTTATTTGTTGCAGGTACAATCAGCCCCAGCATTTT
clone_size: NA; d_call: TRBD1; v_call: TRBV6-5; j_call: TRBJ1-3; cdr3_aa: CASSSGQVSDTIYF; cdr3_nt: TGTGCCAGCAGTTCGGGACAGGTCTCTGACACCATATATTTT
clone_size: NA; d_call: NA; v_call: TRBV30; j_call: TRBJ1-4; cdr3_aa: CAWSGANEKLFF; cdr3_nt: TGTGCCTGGAGCGGGGCTAATGAAAAACTGTTTTTT
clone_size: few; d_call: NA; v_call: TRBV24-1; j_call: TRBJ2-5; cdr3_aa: CATRSRGPETQYF; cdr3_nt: TGTGCCACCCGATCAAGGGGCCCCGAGACCCAGTACTTC
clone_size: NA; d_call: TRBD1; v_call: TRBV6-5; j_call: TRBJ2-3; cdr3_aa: CASPGGDRETQYF; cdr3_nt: TGTGCCAGCCCGGGTGGAGACAGGGAAACGCAGTATTTT
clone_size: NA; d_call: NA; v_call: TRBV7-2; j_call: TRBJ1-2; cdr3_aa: CASSLGGVGYTF; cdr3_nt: TGTGCCAGCTCCCTGGGGGGAGTAGGCTACACCTTC
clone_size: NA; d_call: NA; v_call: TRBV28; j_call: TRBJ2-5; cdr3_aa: CASGFGRNRGETQYF; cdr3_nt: TGTGCCAGCGGATTCGGGAGGAACAGGGGGGAGACCCAGTACTTC
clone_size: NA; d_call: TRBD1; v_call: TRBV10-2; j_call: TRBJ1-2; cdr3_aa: CASSPPNRGDNGYTF; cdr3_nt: TGCGCCAGCAGCCCCCCGAACAGGGGAGATAATGGCTACACCTTC
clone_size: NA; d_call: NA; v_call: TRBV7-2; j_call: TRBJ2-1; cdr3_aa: CASSLNRASYNEQFF; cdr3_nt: TGTGCCAGCAGCTTGAACAGAGCTTCATACAATGAGCAGTTCTTC
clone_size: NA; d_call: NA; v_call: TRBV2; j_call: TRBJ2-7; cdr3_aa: CASRSGILDEQYF; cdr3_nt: TGTGCCAGCCGTTCCGGGATACTAGATGAGCAGTACTTC
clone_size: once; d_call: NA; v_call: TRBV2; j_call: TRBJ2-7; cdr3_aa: CASNSWGPGDEQYF; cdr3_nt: TGTGCCAGCAACTCGTGGGGGCCAGGGGACGAGCAGTACTTC
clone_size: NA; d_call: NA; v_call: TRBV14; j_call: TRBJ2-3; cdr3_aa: CASRPINGDTQYF; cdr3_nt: TGTGCCAGCAGACCTATTAACGGAGATACGCAGTATTTT
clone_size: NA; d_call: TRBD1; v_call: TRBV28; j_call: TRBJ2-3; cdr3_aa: CASSWPGQNTDTQYF; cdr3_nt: TGTGCCAGCAGCTGGCCGGGACAGAACACAGATACGCAGTATTTT
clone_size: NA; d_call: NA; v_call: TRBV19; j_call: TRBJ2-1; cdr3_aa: CASSTAGDIPRQFF; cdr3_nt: TGTGCCAGTAGTACCGCGGGGGACATCCCTCGCCAGTTCTTC
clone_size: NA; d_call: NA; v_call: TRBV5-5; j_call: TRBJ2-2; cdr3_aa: CASSLVGDSTGELFF; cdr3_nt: TGTGCCAGCAGCTTGGTAGGCGACAGCACCGGGGAGCTGTTTTTT
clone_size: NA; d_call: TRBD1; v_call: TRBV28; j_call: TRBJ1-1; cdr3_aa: CATIQGQSEAFF; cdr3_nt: TGTGCCACCATTCAGGGACAGTCTGAAGCTTTCTTT
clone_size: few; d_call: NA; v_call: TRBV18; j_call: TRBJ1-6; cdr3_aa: CASSPTGNSPLHF; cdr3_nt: TGTGCCAGCTCACCAACCGGGAATTCACCCCTCCACTTT
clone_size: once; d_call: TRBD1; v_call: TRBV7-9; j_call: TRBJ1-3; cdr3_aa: CASSMTGFGNTIYF; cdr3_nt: TGTGCCAGCAGCATGACAGGGTTTGGAAACACCATATATTTT
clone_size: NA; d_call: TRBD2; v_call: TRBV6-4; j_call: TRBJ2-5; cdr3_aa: CASSTWTSEKETQYF; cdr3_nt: TGTGCCAGCAGCACCTGGACTAGCGAGAAAGAGACCCAGTACTTC
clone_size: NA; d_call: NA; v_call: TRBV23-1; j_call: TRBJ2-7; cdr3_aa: CASSQLRLTEPSYEQYF; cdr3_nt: TGCGCCAGCAGTCAACTGAGGTTGACGGAACCCTCCTACGAGCAGTACTTC
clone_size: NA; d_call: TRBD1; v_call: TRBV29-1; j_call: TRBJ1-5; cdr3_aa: CSVGQGGNQPQHF; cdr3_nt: TGCAGCGTAGGACAGGGTGGCAATCAGCCCCAGCATTTT
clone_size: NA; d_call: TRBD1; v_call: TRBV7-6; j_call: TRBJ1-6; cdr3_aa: CASSPRQGSSYNSPLHF; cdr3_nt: TGTGCCAGCAGCCCCAGACAGGGTAGCTCCTATAATTCACCCCTCCACTTT
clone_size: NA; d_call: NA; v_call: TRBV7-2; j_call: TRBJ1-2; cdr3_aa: CASSLGQFYGYTF; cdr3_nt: TGTGCCAGCAGCTTAGGACAGTTCTATGGCTACACCTTC
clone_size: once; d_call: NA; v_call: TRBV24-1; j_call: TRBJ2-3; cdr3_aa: CATSDPTGTDTQYF; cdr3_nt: TGTGCCACCAGTGACCCTACAGGGACAGATACGCAGTATTTT
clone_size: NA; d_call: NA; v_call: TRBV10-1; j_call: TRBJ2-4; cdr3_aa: CASSESRLAKNIQYF; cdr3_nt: TGCGCCAGCAGTGAGTCAAGACTAGCCAAAAACATTCAGTACTTC
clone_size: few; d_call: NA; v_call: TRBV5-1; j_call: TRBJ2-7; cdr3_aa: CASRPGGQSSYEQYF; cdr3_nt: TGCGCCAGCAGACCCGGGGGACAGAGCTCCTACGAGCAGTACTTC
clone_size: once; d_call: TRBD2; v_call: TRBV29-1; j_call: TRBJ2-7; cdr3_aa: CSVRGVRDEQYF; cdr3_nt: TGCAGCGTGCGGGGGGTGAGGGACGAGCAGTACTTC
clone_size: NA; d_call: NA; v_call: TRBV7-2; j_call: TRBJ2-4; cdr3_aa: CASRFRVGWGDKNIQYF; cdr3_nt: TGTGCCAGCAGATTTAGGGTGGGTTGGGGGGACAAAAACATTCAGTACTTC